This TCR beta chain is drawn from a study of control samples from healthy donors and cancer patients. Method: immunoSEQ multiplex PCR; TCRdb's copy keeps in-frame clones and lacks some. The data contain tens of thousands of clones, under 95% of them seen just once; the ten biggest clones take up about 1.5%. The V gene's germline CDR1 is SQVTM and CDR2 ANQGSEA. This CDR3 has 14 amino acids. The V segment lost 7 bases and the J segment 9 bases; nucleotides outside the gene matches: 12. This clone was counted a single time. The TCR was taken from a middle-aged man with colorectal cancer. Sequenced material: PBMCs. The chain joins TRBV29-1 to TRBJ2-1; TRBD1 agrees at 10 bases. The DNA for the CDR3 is TGCAGCGCCCAGCAGGGGACAGGGGCTCTTGAGCAGTTCTTC. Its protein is CSAQQGTGALEQFF.